These T cell receptor beta chains were read from a single sample in a study of T cell responses to AZD1222 COVID-19 vaccine. Profiled with immunoSEQ multiplex PCR; TCRdb holds only in-frame clones, not every one. The repertoire holds 150,000 to 200,000 clones, with about 90% as singletons. Sample: peripheral blood, taken 28 days after the second AZD1222 dose. These receptors all come from an adult who received the AZD1222 COVID-19 vaccine. CDR3s include the opening cysteine and the closing phenylalanine or tryptophan. Each record gives: V gene, J gene, CDR3 protein.

TRBV9	TRBJ2-7	CASSVGSSGVQSEQYF
TRBV29-1	TRBJ1-2	CSVEEDSFYGYTF
TRBV19	TRBJ2-1	CASSIDSGGSWESEQFF
TRBV7-3	TRBJ2-3	CASSPRQGDTDTQYF
TRBV29-1	TRBJ2-3	CSVEGGDLITDTQYF
TRBV9	TRBJ1-2	CASSVGTGGGYTF
TRBV3-1/TRBV3-2	TRBJ2-1	CASGDGVSSYNEQFF
TRBV11-1	TRBJ1-1	CASSPQTGGGTEAFF
TRBV27	TRBJ2-7	CASSLIRPKEGTYEQYF
TRBV9	TRBJ1-4	CASSKDRGGEKLFF
TRBV19	TRBJ1-1	CASSSPGTPVLSEAFF
TRBV9	TRBJ2-1	CASSVELRLGSEGKQFF
TRBV4-3	TRBJ1-5	CASSPQDRAGQPQHF
TRBV15	TRBJ1-4	CATSRDGGDGGEKLFF
TRBV7-2	TRBJ2-1	CASSPLGGAYNEQFF
TRBV14	TRBJ1-5	CASSQDRVSPQHF
TRBV6-1	TRBJ1-1	CASSERTGKNTEAFF
TRBV7-2	TRBJ1-2	CASSLVVRTGYDGYTF
TRBV19	TRBJ1-1	CASSIGGGTVTEAFF
TRBV2	TRBJ1-1	CASSEALGTGNTEAFF
TRBV10-3	TRBJ2-3	CATHRGSADTQYF
TRBV19	TRBJ1-4	CASTYLGRGEDEKLFF
TRBV6-2/TRBV6-3	TRBJ2-5	CASSYFGQGGETQYF
TRBV28	TRBJ2-2	CASSSPTGELFF
TRBV9	TRBJ2-1	CASSLGQGYADEQFF
TRBV28	TRBJ1-2	CASSFSLSPYYGYTF
TRBV19	TRBJ1-2	CASSIVGRDYGYTF
TRBV27	TRBJ1-2	CASSLSPSYGYTF
TRBV19	TRBJ2-5	CASGAGTLQETQYF
TRBV15	TRBJ1-4	CATSRGGAAGIGEKLFF
TRBV9	TRBJ2-6	CASGERSSGANVLTF
TRBV19	TRBJ2-1	CASSPGLAGGDEQFF
TRBV7-8	TRBJ1-3	CASSLGSGLVNTIYF